The 22 T cell receptor beta chains below were found in one sample sequenced in a study of technical replicates of blood from several donors. Clones were sequenced by immunoSEQ multiplex PCR, and TCRdb holds only the in-frame ones, with some missing. Among 84,000 or so clones, 97% were seen once, and the ten largest hold less than 0.2%. Sequencing input: T cells isolated from PBMCs. The source of these receptors is a human donor in good health.

The CDR3 loop reads CASSSQLAPYNEQFF. For the CDR3, the DNA is TGTGCCAGCAGCTCACAACTAGCGCCCTACAATGAGCAGTTCTTC. The rearrangement uses TRBV7-9 and TRBJ2-1; 7 nucleotides align to TRBD2. V shed 4 bases, J shed 2 bases, and the junction held 5 bases outside the gene matches. There are 15 residues in the CDR3. Germline-derived CDR1 and CDR2 are SEHNR and FQNEAQ (reference sequence).

The genes are TRBV11-2 and TRBJ2-3, with 8 bases lining up with TRBD1. V lost 1 base to trimming and J lost 1 base; unmatched junction nucleotides: 10. This CDR3 region has 18 residues. The V gene's germline CDR1 is SGHAT and CDR2 FQNNGV. The CDR3 DNA reads as TGTGCCAGCAGCTTAGTGGGTGGGGTGGACAGGGGCACAGATACGCAGTATTTT. This encodes CASSLVGGVDRGTDTQYF.

V and J are TRBV12-5 and TRBJ1-5, with 8 bases fitting TRBD1. CDR3 length equals 14 residues. The germline gives CDR1 LGHNT, CDR2 FRNRAP. V lost 7 bases, J lost 4 bases, and 6 bases stayed unmatched. The DNA for the CDR3 is TGTGCTAGTGCACAGGGGGAGGGGAATCAGCCCCAGCATTTT. Translation: CASAQGEGNQPQHF.

The chain carries TRBV25-1 and TRBJ2-5, with TRBD1 matching over 7 bases. Germline V gives CDR1 MGHDK, CDR2 SYGVNS. This CDR3 region has 15 residues. V trimming: 4 bases; J trimming: 4 bases; junction bases outside the gene matches: 9. CDR3 sequence (DNA): TGTGCCAGCAGTGCGACAGGGATGGGTCCAGAGACCCAGTACTTC. Residues: CASSATGMGPETQYF.

V is TRBV30 and J is TRBJ1-2, with D unclear. The V gene lost 1 base and the J gene lost 3 bases, with 6 bases spanning the gap. CDR1 is GTSNPN, CDR2 SVGIG, per germline (reference sequence). CDR3 size: 12 residues. This chain's CDR3 is CAWSGEHYGYTF. CDR3 nucleotides: TGTGCCTGGAGTGGAGAGCACTATGGCTACACCTTC.

V and J are TRBV28 and TRBJ2-1, with TRBD1 matching over 9 bases. With 6 bases clipped from V and 6 bases from J, the junction kept 18 bases outside the gene matches. From germline, CDR1 is MDHEN and CDR2 SYDVKM. CDR3 length: 18 residues. The CDR3 is CASSPHPGQGGLANEQFF. CDR3 DNA: TGTGCCAGCAGCCCCCACCCGGGACAGGGAGGGCTAGCCAATGAGCAGTTCTTC.

This chain links TRBV27 with TRBJ1-2; D unresolved. CDR3 size: 17 residues. CDR1 and CDR2 from the germline V gene are MNHEY and SMNVEV (reference sequence). Trimming pared 5 bases from V and 5 bases from J, leaving 24 bases between. DNA for the CDR3: TGTGCCAGCAGTCCGTTCGAGGGTAATCCGCCCTTTTATGGCTACACCTTC. Residues: CASSPFEGNPPFYGYTF.

This clone was detected only once. The rearrangement links TRBV4-1 to TRBJ2-1; 15 nucleotides match TRBD2. The CDR3 contains 17 residues. J lost 7 bases, V lost 4 bases, and 8 bases had no gene match. CDR1 and CDR2 from the germline V gene are MGHRA and YSYEKL. The CDR3 loop is CASSLPGLAGGRNEQFF. CDR3 sequence (DNA): TGCGCCAGCAGCCTGCCGGGACTAGCGGGGGGAAGGAATGAGCAGTTCTTC.

This chain links TRBV18 with TRBJ1-2; TRBD1 matches 10 bases. The length of the CDR3 is 14 residues. J gave up 8 bases and V 3 bases, and 6 bases lay outside the gene matches. Germline V gene sequence: CDR1 KGHSH, CDR2 LQKENI. The CDR3 protein is CASSPGTGASGYTF. As DNA, the CDR3 is TGTGCCAGCTCACCTGGGACAGGGGCATCCGGCTACACCTTC.

The genes are TRBV5-1 and TRBJ2-5, with 8 bases matching TRBD1. Germline V CDR1 and CDR2: SGHRS, YFSETQ. The ends lost 5 bases at V and 4 bases at J; junction bases unmatched: 4. The CDR3 runs 13 residues. As DNA, the CDR3 is TGCGCCAGCAGGCGGACAGGGCTAGAGACCCAGTACTTC. This gives the protein CASRRTGLETQYF.

The chain is built from TRBV18 and TRBJ2-1, with D perhaps TRBD1 (6 bases). Germline V gene sequence: CDR1 KGHSH, CDR2 LQKENI. The CDR3 spans 14 residues. The ends were cut back, 2 bases at V and 3 bases at J, with 8 bases in the middle. This CDR3 reads CASSPGQFYNEQFF. The CDR3 nucleotides are TGTGCCAGCTCACCAGGACAGTTCTACAATGAGCAGTTCTTC.

The J gene is TRBJ2-3, the V gene TRBV6-1; no clear D gene. Germline assignment: CDR1 MNHNS and CDR2 SASEGT. V was trimmed by 0 bases and J by 7 bases, leaving 8 bases between them. The CDR3 totals 13 residues. CDR3 sequence: CASSEATSYTQYF. The CDR3 nucleotides are TGTGCCAGCAGTGAAGCGACTTCCTATACGCAGTATTTT.

The rearrangement joins TRBV7-8 to TRBJ1-4, with TRBD1 identical over 7 bases. The CDR3 extends over 15 amino acids. Germline trimming cut 5 bases from V and 0 bases from J; bases unmatched to any gene: 3. CDR1 SGHVS and CDR2 FQNEAQ come from the germline V gene. The CDR3 DNA follows: TGTGCCAGCAGCGAGGGACAGACAACTAATGAAAAACTGTTTTTT. Its translation: CASSEGQTTNEKLFF.

This CDR3 is CAISTLQETQYF. For the CDR3, the DNA is TGTGCCATCAGCACTCTACAAGAGACCCAGTACTTC. The V and J genes are TRBV10-3 and TRBJ2-5, with D unclear. Looked up from germline, CDR1 is ENHRY and CDR2 is SYGVKD. The CDR3 extends over 12 amino acids. The V gene lost 6 bases and the J gene lost 2 bases, with 7 bases spanning the gap.

This clone was seen only once. This chain uses TRBV9 with TRBJ2-5; 7 nucleotides line up with TRBD2. The CDR3 covers 16 residues. The V and J ends lost 0 bases and 5 bases, in that order; junction bases with no gene match: 10. Germline loops: CDR1 SGDLS, CDR2 YYNGEE. Here the CDR3 DNA reads TGTGCCAGCAGCGTAGGTCCTGCGGGGGACCGGGAGACCCAGTACTTC. Its translation is CASSVGPAGDRETQYF.

The V gene is TRBV6-1, the J gene TRBJ1-1, with D perhaps TRBD1 (6 bases). The V end lost 7 bases, the J end lost 2 bases, and 17 bases lay between the germline ends. This CDR3 spans 15 amino acids. Germline assignment: CDR1 MNHNS and CDR2 SASEGT. CDR3 DNA: TGTGCCAGCAAGAGGACAGATTCAGCTAACACTGAAGCTTTCTTT. As protein: CASKRTDSANTEAFF.

The J gene is TRBJ2-7, the V gene TRBV6-6; D possibly corresponds to TRBD1 (5 bases). The V and J ends lost 2 bases and 2 bases respectively, with 10 bases between them. The CDR3 runs to 14 residues. The germline V gene has CDR1 MNHNY and CDR2 SVGAGI (reference sequence). The CDR3 protein is CASSYVQGPYEQYF. DNA of the CDR3: TGTGCCAGCAGTTACGTCCAGGGCCCCTACGAGCAGTACTTC.

The V gene is TRBV27, the J gene TRBJ1-1; maybe TRBD1 (6 bases). Germline CDR1 and CDR2: MNHEY and SMNVEV (reference sequence). The CDR3 sequence is 14 residues long. Trimming pared 6 bases from V and 6 bases from J, leaving 17 bases between. CDR3 bases: TGTGCCAGCAGAGGGGGGGAGGGGATACCTGAAGCTTTCTTT. Protein sequence: CASRGGEGIPEAFF.

The table lists this clone with a few counts. This chain joins TRBV11-3 and TRBJ2-2, with D possibly being TRBD1 (6 bases). The CDR3 runs 16 residues. The V end was cut by 6 bases, the J end by 2 bases, with 16 bases between. The germline CDR1 and CDR2 sequences are SGHNT and YENEEA. The CDR3: CASSHPGTTNTGELFF. DNA for the CDR3: TGTGCCAGCAGTCACCCGGGGACAACAAACACCGGGGAGCTGTTTTTT.

The chain is built from TRBV9 and TRBJ2-1; D remains ambiguous. V was cut by 0 bases and J by 2 bases, with 12 bases left in between. The CDR3 runs 16 residues. Germline V lookup: CDR1 SGDLS, CDR2 YYNGEE. The DNA of the CDR3 is TGTGCCAGCAGCGTAGGAGGAGAACGTCCCTACAATGAGCAGTTCTTC. Its translation is CASSVGGERPYNEQFF.

This chain connects TRBV19 to TRBJ1-2; 7 bases line up with TRBD1. The J segment lost 4 bases and the V segment lost 3 bases, leaving 8 bases of the junction unmatched. The CDR3 is 15 residues long. The germline V gene has CDR1 LNHDA and CDR2 SQIVND (reference sequence). CDR3 bases: TGTGCCAGTAGTATCGGACCGGGACAGAGCTATGGCTACACCTTC. Translation gives CASSIGPGQSYGYTF. Complete variable domain (other parts from reference TRBV19 and TRBJ1-2): DGGITQSPKYLFRKEGQNVTLSCEQNLNHDAMYWYRQDPGQGLRLIYYSQIVNDFQKGDIAEGYSVSREKKESFPLTVTSAQKNPTAFYLCASSIGPGQSYGYTFGSGTRLTVV.

The chain combines TRBV19 with TRBJ1-3, with 7 bases matching TRBD1. The CDR3 covers 14 residues. With 6 bases clipped from V and 3 bases from J, the junction kept 5 bases outside the gene matches. CDR1 and CDR2 (germline): LNHDA, SQIVND (reference sequence). CDR3 sequence (DNA): TGTGCCAGTAGAACAGGGGTTCTTGGAAACACCATATATTTT. It codes for CASRTGVLGNTIYF.